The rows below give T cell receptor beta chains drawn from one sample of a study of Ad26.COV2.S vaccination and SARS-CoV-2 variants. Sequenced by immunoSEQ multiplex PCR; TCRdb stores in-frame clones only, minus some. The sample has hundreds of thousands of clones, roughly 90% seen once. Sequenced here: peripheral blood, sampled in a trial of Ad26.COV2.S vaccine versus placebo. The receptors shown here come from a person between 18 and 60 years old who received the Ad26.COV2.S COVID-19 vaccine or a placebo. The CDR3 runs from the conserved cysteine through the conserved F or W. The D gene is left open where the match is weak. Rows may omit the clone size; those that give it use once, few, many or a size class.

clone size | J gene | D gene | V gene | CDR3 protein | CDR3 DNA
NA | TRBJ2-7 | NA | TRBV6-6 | CASKGQYGSYEQYF | TGTGCCAGCAAAGGACAGTACGGGTCCTACGAGCAGTACTTC
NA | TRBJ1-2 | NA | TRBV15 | CATSRVRNVYGYTF | TGTGCCACCAGCAGAGTGCGGAACGTGTATGGCTACACCTTC
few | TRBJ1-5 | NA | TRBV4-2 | CASSQDRGDQPQHF | TGTGCCAGCAGCCAAGATAGGGGGGACCAGCCCCAGCATTTT
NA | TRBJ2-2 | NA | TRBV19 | CASSIWTGELFF | TGTGCCAGTAGTATATGGACCGGGGAGCTGTTTTTT
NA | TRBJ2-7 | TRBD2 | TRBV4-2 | CASSQDWGGTPGYEQYF | TGTGCCAGCAGCCAAGATTGGGGAGGGACTCCTGGCTACGAGCAGTACTTC
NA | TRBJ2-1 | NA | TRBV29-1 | CSVEGAASYNEQFF | TGCAGCGTTGAGGGGGCAGCCTCCTACAATGAGCAGTTCTTC
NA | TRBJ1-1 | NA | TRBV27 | CASHPHGQPMNTEAFF | TGTGCCAGCCACCCACATGGACAGCCGATGAACACTGAAGCTTTCTTT
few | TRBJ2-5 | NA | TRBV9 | CASSVEGELGETQYF | TGTGCCAGCAGCGTAGAAGGGGAATTGGGCGAGACCCAGTACTTC
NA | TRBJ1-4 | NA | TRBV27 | CASSPREGRTNEKLFF | TGTGCCAGCAGCCCCAGGGAGGGACGCACTAATGAAAAACTGTTTTTT
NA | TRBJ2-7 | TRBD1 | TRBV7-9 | CASSFRDRGSYEQYF | TGTGCCAGCAGCTTCCGGGACAGGGGCTCCTACGAGCAGTACTTC
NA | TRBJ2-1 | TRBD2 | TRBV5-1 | CASSMGLAGTNEQFF | TGCGCCAGCAGCATGGGACTAGCGGGGACCAATGAGCAGTTCTTC
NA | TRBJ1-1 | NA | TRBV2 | CASSYGPPDTEAFF | TGTGCCAGCAGTTATGGGCCCCCGGACACTGAAGCTTTCTTT
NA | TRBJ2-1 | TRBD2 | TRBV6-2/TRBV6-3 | CASSYTATHAGGYNEQFF | TGTGCCAGCAGTTACACAGCTACCCATGCGGGGGGATACAATGAGCAGTTCTTC
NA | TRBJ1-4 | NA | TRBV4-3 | CASSQSALEKLFF | TGCGCCAGCAGCCAAAGCGCTCTAGAAAAACTGTTTTTT
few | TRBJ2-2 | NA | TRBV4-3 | CASSQKTGLANTGELFF | TGCGCCAGCAGCCAAAAAACAGGGCTCGCGAACACCGGGGAGCTGTTTTTT
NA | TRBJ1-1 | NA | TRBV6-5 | CASSYSMATPNTEAFF | TGTGCCAGCAGTTACTCGATGGCCACACCGAACACTGAAGCTTTCTTT
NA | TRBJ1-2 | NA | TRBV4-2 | CASSQDGGVVGGYTF | TGTGCCAGCAGCCAAGACGGCGGGGTCGTGGGTGGCTACACCTTC
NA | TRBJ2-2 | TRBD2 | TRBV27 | CASWTRPGELFF | TGTGCCAGCTGGACTAGGCCCGGGGAGCTGTTTTTT
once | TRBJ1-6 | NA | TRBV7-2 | CASSPVYSLNSPLHF | TGTGCCAGCAGCCCAGTCTATTCCCTTAATTCACCCCTCCACTTT
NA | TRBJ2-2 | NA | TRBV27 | CASSSWTLNTGELFF | TGTGCCAGCAGTTCGTGGACCTTGAACACCGGGGAGCTGTTTTTT
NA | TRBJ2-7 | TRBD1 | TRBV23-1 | CASSQFPRGYEQYF | TGCGCCAGCAGTCAATTCCCCAGGGGGTACGAGCAGTACTTC
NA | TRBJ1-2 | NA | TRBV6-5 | CASSYPDSYGYTF | TGTGCCAGCAGTTACCCGGACAGCTATGGCTACACCTTC
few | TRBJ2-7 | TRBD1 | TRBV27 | CASSSRDRGYEQYF | TGTGCCAGCAGTTCACGGGACAGGGGCTACGAGCAGTACTTC
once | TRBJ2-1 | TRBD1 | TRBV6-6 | CASSPGTGSTRYNEQFF | TGTGCCAGCAGTCCCGGGACAGGGTCGACCCGCTACAATGAGCAGTTCTTC
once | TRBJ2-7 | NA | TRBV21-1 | CASIKRGKCQRTYEQYF | TGTGCCAGCATCAAAAGGGGGAAGTGCCAGAGGACCTACGAGCAGTACTTC
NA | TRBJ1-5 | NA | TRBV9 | CASSVGSSNQPQHF | TGTGCCAGCAGCGTAGGGTCAAGTAATCAGCCCCAGCATTTT
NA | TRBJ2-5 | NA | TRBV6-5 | CASSYGGGGTQYF | TGTGCCAGCAGTTACGGTGGGGGCGGGACCCAGTACTTC
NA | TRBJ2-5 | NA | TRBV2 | CASRQLETQYF | TGTGCCAGCAGGCAGCTGGAGACCCAGTACTTC
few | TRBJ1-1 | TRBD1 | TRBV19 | CASSPGQGNTEAFF | TGTGCCAGTAGCCCGGGACAGGGGAACACTGAAGCTTTCTTT
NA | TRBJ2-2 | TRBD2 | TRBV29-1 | CSVHLGGSRNTGELFF | TGCAGCGTCCACCTGGGCGGGAGTCGGAACACCGGGGAGCTGTTTTTT
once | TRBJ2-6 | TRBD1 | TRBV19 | CASSRPGQGSSGANVLTF | TGTGCCAGTAGTAGACCGGGACAGGGGAGCTCTGGGGCCAACGTCCTGACTTTC
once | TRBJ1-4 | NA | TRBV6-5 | CASTRHAKYEKLFF | TGTGCCAGCACCCGACACGCAAAGTATGAAAAACTGTTTTTT
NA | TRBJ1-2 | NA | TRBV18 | CASSPDRLLYGYTF | TGTGCCAGCTCCCCGGACCGTTTACTCTATGGCTACACCTTC
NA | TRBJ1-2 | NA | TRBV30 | CAWSVPGGRGNRYGYTF | TGTGCCTGGAGTGTACCGGGGGGTCGAGGCAATAGGTATGGCTACACCTTC
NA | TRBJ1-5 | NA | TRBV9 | CASSEGSNQPQHF | TGTGCCAGCAGCGAGGGAAGCAATCAGCCCCAGCATTTT
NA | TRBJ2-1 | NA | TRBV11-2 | CASSLERGGRNEQFF | TGTGCCAGCAGCTTAGAGAGGGGGGGCCGGAATGAGCAGTTCTTC
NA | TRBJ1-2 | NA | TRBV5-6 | CASSYGRIYGYTF | TGTGCCAGCAGTTACGGGCGGATCTATGGCTACACCTTC
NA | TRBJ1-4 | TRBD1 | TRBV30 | CAWSTQGYEKLFF | TGTGCCTGGAGTACACAGGGGTATGAAAAACTGTTTTTT
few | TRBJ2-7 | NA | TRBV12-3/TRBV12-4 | CASSPPDSYEQYF | TGTGCCAGCAGTCCCCCGGACAGCTACGAGCAGTACTTC
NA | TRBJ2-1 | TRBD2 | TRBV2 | CASTSARGRGSLGEQFF | TGTGCCAGCACCTCGGCGCGCGGGAGGGGCTCCTTGGGTGAGCAGTTCTTC
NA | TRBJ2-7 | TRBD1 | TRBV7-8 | CASSKNRGKQYF | TGTGCCAGCAGCAAAAACAGGGGTAAGCAGTACTTC
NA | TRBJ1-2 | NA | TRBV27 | CASSRGSGGYTF | TGTGCCAGCAGTCGAGGGTCTGGTGGCTACACCTTC
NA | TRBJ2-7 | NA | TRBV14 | CASSQRWAYEQYF | TGTGCCAGCAGCCAGAGGTGGGCCTACGAGCAGTACTTC
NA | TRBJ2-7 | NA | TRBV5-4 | CASSLSGGSYEQYF | TGTGCCAGCAGCTTGAGTGGGGGCTCCTACGAGCAGTACTTC
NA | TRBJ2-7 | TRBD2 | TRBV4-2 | CASSQVGTSAGEQYF | TGTGCCAGCAGCCAGGTGGGGACTAGCGCGGGAGAGCAGTACTTC
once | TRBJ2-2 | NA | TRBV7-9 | CASTIRGGELFF | TGTGCCAGCACCATACGAGGTGGGGAGCTGTTTTTT
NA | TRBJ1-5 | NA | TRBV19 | CASSILGSNQPQHF | TGTGCCAGTAGTATATTGGGGAGCAATCAGCCCCAGCATTTT
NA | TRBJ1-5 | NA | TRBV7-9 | CASSRGDTYQPQHF | TGTGCCAGCAGCCGAGGGGACACCTATCAGCCCCAGCATTTT
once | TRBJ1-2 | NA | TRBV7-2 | CASSITTGNYGYTF | TGTGCCAGCAGCATAACGACGGGAAACTATGGCTACACCTTC
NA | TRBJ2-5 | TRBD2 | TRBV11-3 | CASSSSSGGGQETQYF | TGTGCCAGCAGCTCCTCTAGCGGGGGAGGCCAAGAGACCCAGTACTTC
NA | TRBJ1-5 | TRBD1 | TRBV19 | CASSIRGTGGISNQPQHF | TGTGCCAGTAGTATTAGGGGGACAGGGGGCATCAGCAATCAGCCCCAGCATTTT
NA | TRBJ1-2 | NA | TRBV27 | CASSSQGYGYTF | TGTGCCAGCAGCTCACAGGGCTATGGCTACACCTTC
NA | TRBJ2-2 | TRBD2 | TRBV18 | CASSRTSGVRNTGELFF | TGTGCCAGCTCACGGACTAGCGGGGTACGAAACACCGGGGAGCTGTTTTTT
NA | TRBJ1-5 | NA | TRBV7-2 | CASSLAGQPQHF | TGTGCCAGCAGCTTAGCAGGGCAGCCCCAGCATTTT
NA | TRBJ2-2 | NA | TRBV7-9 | CASSFGLATGELFF | TGTGCCAGCAGCTTCGGGCTAGCCACCGGGGAGCTGTTTTTT
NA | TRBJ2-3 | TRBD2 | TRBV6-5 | CASRLSGSFTDTQYF | TGTGCCAGCAGACTTAGCGGGAGTTTCACAGATACGCAGTATTTT
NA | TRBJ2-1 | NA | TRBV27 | CASRDTNYNEQFF | TGTGCCAGCCGGGACACAAACTACAATGAGCAGTTCTTC